This entry features one T cell receptor (beta chain) sequence. Its antigen is currently unknown. This entry comes from a study of shared clonotypes between healthy human individuals. Only CD45RO-negative cells positively selected for CCR7 counted as naive CD8 cells, so terminally differentiated effector memory CD45RA+ cells were excluded. Every subset had its genomic DNA shared out evenly among several immunoSEQ plates. TCRdb's copy holds only in-frame clones and misses some; the assay was immunoSEQ multiplex PCR. Here the sample spans about 2 million clones, over 85% being singletons. Whole-study findings and limits: Around 5% was the fraction of naive CD4 clonotypes found shared across four donors.

The specimen was naive CD8+ T cells sorted from blood. This clonotype was obtained from a man aged 18-30 years in good health.

The CDR3 DNA sequence: TGTGCCAGCAGCCCCGAGTTGGGGGGAATCACAGATACGCAGTATTTT. This codes for CASSPELGGITDTQYF. This rearrangement joins TRBV7-3 to TRBJ2-3; maybe TRBD2 (6 bases). V shed 5 bases and J shed 2 bases, with 17 bases lying between them. The CDR3 consists of 16 residues. Germline CDR1 SGHTA, CDR2 FQGTGA.